This TCR beta chain was recovered during a study of blood T cell repertoires in COVID-19. Turning to the study itself: The samples span acute and convalescent COVID-19 from the United States, Italy and Spain.

Authors' data handling: The assay estimated nucleated cells by amplifying reference gene primers. The assay was immunoSEQ multiplex PCR, and TCRdb's table has in-frame clones only and misses some. Clone size and V and J calls were adopted from that table, with D and trimming inferred from the DNA. The data hold 350,000 to 400,000 clones, with around 91% observed a single time. Trimming removed 0 bases from V and 3 bases from J; junction bases left unmatched: 5. CDR1 is MGHRA, CDR2 YSYEKL, per germline. CDR3 length: 16 residues. The sequence was obtained from a man younger than 35 with active or convalescent COVID-19. Material: peripheral blood. The genes are TRBV4-1 and TRBJ2-7, with 10 bases identical to TRBD2. As DNA, the CDR3 is TGCGCCAGCAGCCAAGATTACCCTAGCGGGAGCTACGAGCAGTACTTC. The encoded protein is CASSQDYPSGSYEQYF.